These 29 T cell receptor beta chains originate from one sample sequenced in a study of cytomegalovirus exposure and HLA in healthy donors. 13 Jbeta primers and 60 Vbeta primers were used for the PCR. Method: immunoSEQ multiplex PCR; TCRdb's copy keeps in-frame clones and lacks some. The sample has about 120,000 clones; more than 60% are singletons. Source material: PBMCs. These receptors were collected from a female donor in good health and CMV-seronegative.

The chain is built from TRBV6-1 and TRBJ2-5; possible D gene TRBD2, 5 bases. The length of the CDR3 is 15 residues. V dropped 1 base and J dropped 4 bases, with 13 bases sitting between them. The germline CDR1 and CDR2 sequences are MNHNS and SASEGT. The chain's CDR3 is CASSEGVSSLETQYF. DNA of the CDR3: TGTGCCAGCAGTGAAGGAGTGTCTAGCCTAGAGACCCAGTACTTC.

This clone was seen only a few times. In DNA form, the CDR3 reads TGTGCCAGTAGTATGACAGCAACTGGAAACACCATATATTTT. Translation: CASSMTATGNTIYF. The V and J genes are TRBV19 and TRBJ1-3, with D possibly matching TRBD1 (5 bases). Trimming took off 3 bases at V and 2 bases at J, with 8 bases between the two ends. The CDR3 runs 14 residues. The germline V gene has CDR1 LNHDA and CDR2 SQIVND (reference sequence). Using reference TRBV19 and TRBJ1-3 for the parts outside the CDR3, the full variable domain is DGGITQSPKYLFRKEGQNVTLSCEQNLNHDAMYWYRQDPGQGLRLIYYSQIVNDFQKGDIAEGYSVSREKKESFPLTVTSAQKNPTAFYLCASSMTATGNTIYFGEGSWLTVV.

This sequence joins TRBV28 and TRBJ2-7; possibly TRBD2 for D (5 bases). The CDR3 length is 16 residues. Trimming stripped 8 bases from V and 0 bases from J, with 20 bases between. Germline V CDR1 and CDR2: MDHEN, SYDVKM. This CDR3 reads CASPPGGRLSSYEQYF. The CDR3 DNA is TGTGCCAGCCCTCCCGGAGGCAGATTAAGCTCCTACGAGCAGTACTTC.

The chain uses TRBV10-2 and TRBJ1-4; D is perhaps TRBD1 (6 bases). Germline-derived CDR1 and CDR2 are WSHSY and SAAADI. This CDR3 is 14 amino acids long. Trimming cost V 3 bases and J 7 bases, with 12 bases left between them. Here the CDR3 reads CASSDSQGSEKLFF. The CDR3 region has the DNA TGCGCCAGCAGTGACTCTCAGGGGTCTGAAAAACTGTTTTTT.

V gene TRBV5-5 combines with J gene TRBJ2-7, with 9 nucleotides matching TRBD1. The CDR3 contains 15 residues. Germline CDR1 is SGHKS and CDR2 is YYEKEE (reference sequence). The V segment lost 0 bases and the J segment 7 bases; nucleotides outside the gene matches: 8. CDR3 loop: CASSLGTGADREQYF. CDR3 bases: TGTGCCAGCAGCTTGGGGACAGGGGCCGACCGGGAGCAGTACTTC.

This chain connects TRBV7-2 to TRBJ2-5; D is uncertain. This CDR3 spans 13 amino acids. V dropped 1 base and J dropped 5 bases, with 8 bases sitting between them. Per germline, CDR1 SGHTA and CDR2 FQGNSA. The DNA for the CDR3 is TGTGCCAGCAGCTTAGAGAATCGGGAGACCCAGTACTTC. Translated: CASSLENRETQYF.

This clone was observed once. The CDR3, as DNA: TGTGCCAGCAGCACAGTGGCAGATACGCAGTATTTT. Protein: CASSTVADTQYF. The chain employs TRBV28 and TRBJ2-3; D gene ambiguous. The V end was cut by 6 bases, the J end by 4 bases, with 8 bases between. Germline loops: CDR1 MDHEN, CDR2 SYDVKM. The CDR3 totals 12 residues. Using reference TRBV28 and TRBJ2-3 for the parts outside the CDR3, the full variable domain is DVKVTQSSRYLVKRTGEKVFLECVQDMDHENMFWYRQDPGLGLRLIYFSYDVKMKEKGDIPEGYSVSREKKERFSLILESASTNQTSMYLCASSTVADTQYFGPGTRLTVL.

J is TRBJ1-2 and V is TRBV23-1; D uncertain. TRBV23-1 is annotated as an ORF whose role is uncertain. The V gene lost 0 bases and the J gene lost 3 bases, with 14 bases spanning the gap. The CDR3 runs 16 residues. The chain's CDR3 is CASSQSNSGSDYGYTF. CDR3 nucleotide sequence: TGCGCCAGCAGTCAATCAAATTCGGGGTCCGACTATGGCTACACCTTC.

V and J are TRBV11-2 and TRBJ2-3; 11 bases are shared with TRBD2. The trim removed 4 bases at V and 3 bases at J, leaving 9 bases unmatched. The CDR3 sequence is 17 residues long. In germline, CDR1 is SGHAT, CDR2 FQNNGV. The CDR3 loop is CASSSKKTSGVTDTQYF. In DNA form, the CDR3 reads TGTGCCAGCAGCTCCAAAAAGACTAGCGGGGTGACAGATACGCAGTATTTT. Full variable domain (remainder filled in from reference TRBV11-2 and TRBJ2-3): EAGVAQSPRYKIIEKRQSVAFWCNPISGHATLYWYQQILGQGPKLLIQFQNNGVVDDSQLPKDRFSAERLKGVDSTLKIQPAKLEDSAVYLCASSSKKTSGVTDTQYFGPGTRLTVL.

The chain links TRBV7-9 to TRBJ2-5; D is ambiguous. The end of the DNA aligns better with TRBJ2-7, so the J call may be wrong. Germline CDR1 is SEHNR and CDR2 is FQNEAQ (reference sequence). The CDR3 length is 12 residues. Here the CDR3 reads CASSSQLLEQYF. The CDR3 DNA is TGTGCCAGCAGCTCGCAACTTCTCGAGCAGTACTTC.

DNA for the CDR3: TGTGCCAGCAGCCAAGAACCCTCCTCTAGAGATACGCAGTATTTT. As protein: CASSQEPSSRDTQYF. This sequence joins TRBV14 and TRBJ2-3; D is ambiguous. This CDR3 region has 15 residues. The V gene lost 0 bases and the J gene lost 5 bases, with 12 bases spanning the gap. Germline V gene sequence: CDR1 SGHDN, CDR2 FVKESK.

The genes are TRBV6-5 and TRBJ2-5; 12 bases agree with TRBD1. Germline V CDR1 and CDR2: MNHEY, SVGAGI. Germline trimming cut 8 bases from V and 6 bases from J; bases unmatched to any gene: 10. The CDR3 is 15 residues long. The CDR3 spells CASAGTGGAGKTQYF. The CDR3, as DNA: TGTGCCAGCGCTGGGACAGGGGGCGCGGGGAAGACCCAGTACTTC.

The chain couples TRBV11-1 to TRBJ1-3; D is uncertain. The CDR3 length is 11 residues. Trimming cost V 6 bases and J 8 bases, with 8 bases left between them. Germline V gene sequence: CDR1 SGHAT, CDR2 FQDESV (reference sequence). The CDR3 sequence: CASSSVDTIYF. CDR3 sequence (DNA): TGTGCCAGCAGTTCGGTGGACACCATATATTTT.

This clone appeared once. J is TRBJ2-7 and V is TRBV5-4; D uncertain. Trimming shortened V by 4 bases and J by 3 bases, and 14 bases separated the two germline ends. Germline CDR1 is SGHNT and CDR2 is YYREEE (reference sequence). The CDR3 loop spans 14 amino acids. The CDR3 nucleotides are TGTGCCAGCAGCCCTGGCAGAGGAGACTACGAGCAGTACTTC. Translating it yields CASSPGRGDYEQYF.

This chain joins TRBV9 and TRBJ2-3; 7 positions agree with TRBD1. V lost 0 bases, J lost 3 bases, and 4 bases stayed unmatched. This CDR3 has 15 residues. Per germline, CDR1 SGDLS and CDR2 YYNGEE. CDR3 in DNA: TGTGCCAGCAGCGTAGAGACAGGGATAACAGATACGCAGTATTTT. This encodes CASSVETGITDTQYF.

The chain uses TRBV19 and TRBJ1-2; 9 bases line up with TRBD1. Trimming took 2 bases from V and 2 from J; bases not matched to a gene: 6. CDR1 and CDR2 from the germline V gene are LNHDA and SQIVND (reference sequence). The CDR3 extends over 16 amino acids. Written as DNA, the CDR3 is TGTGCCAGTAGTATACTTACAGGGGGCACCAACTATGGCTACACCTTC. This codes for CASSILTGGTNYGYTF.

The V and J genes are TRBV7-8 and TRBJ1-1; D not resolved. The CDR3 is 17 amino acids. V lost 2 bases, J lost 0 bases, and 16 bases lay in between. Germline V gives CDR1 SGHVS, CDR2 FQNEAQ. The CDR3 is CASSLRGVASLNTEAFF. For the CDR3, the DNA is TGTGCCAGCAGCTTACGCGGTGTAGCTAGCTTGAACACTGAAGCTTTCTTT.

This CDR3 is CASSRAGLGGIEAFF. For the CDR3, the DNA is TGCGCCAGCAGCAGGGCGGGGCTCGGGGGGATTGAAGCTTTCTTT. The rearrangement links TRBV5-1 to TRBJ1-1, with a weak D call TRBD1 (5 bases). V was pared by 4 bases and J by 7 bases, with 20 bases between. The CDR3 has 15 amino acids. Germline CDR1 SGHRS, CDR2 YFSETQ.

The chain uses TRBV13 and TRBJ2-5; possibly TRBD2 for D (5 bases). CDR1 is PRHDT and CDR2 is FYEKMQ in the germline V gene (reference sequence). The CDR3 is 15 residues long. V lost 2 bases, J lost 4 bases, and 14 bases lay in between. The CDR3 DNA sequence: TGTGCCAGCAGCTTATTCGGGGTGCCCGGAGAGACCCAGTACTTC. It yields the protein CASSLFGVPGETQYF.

The V and J genes are TRBV30 and TRBJ1-2, with 7 nucleotides matching TRBD1. V was pared by 5 bases and J by 2 bases, with 8 bases of the junction left unmatched. Looked up from germline, CDR1 is GTSNPN and CDR2 is SVGIG (reference sequence). The CDR3 length is 14 residues. The chain's CDR3 is CAWVDRALNYGYTF. The CDR3 nucleotides are TGTGCCTGGGTTGACAGGGCCCTAAACTATGGCTACACCTTC.

The CDR3 region has the DNA TGTGCCAGCAGTGACTGGCCAGGGTCAGATACGCAGTATTTT. It specifies CASSDWPGSDTQYF. V usage is TRBV6-4 and J usage is TRBJ2-3, with D possibly TRBD1 on 5 matching bases. Looked up from germline, CDR1 is MRHNA and CDR2 is SNTAGT. This CDR3 comprises 14 residues. The V end was cut by 1 base, the J end by 4 bases, with 9 bases between.

The chain uses TRBV27 and TRBJ2-3; 8 bases map to TRBD1. V lost 3 bases, J lost 5 bases, and 10 bases stayed unmatched. The CDR3 has 16 residues. CDR1 and CDR2 (germline): MNHEY, SMNVEV (reference sequence). The CDR3 DNA sequence: TGTGCCAGCAGTTTCTCGCAGGGGGCCCCTGGAGATACGCAGTATTTT. Its translation: CASSFSQGAPGDTQYF.

V and J are TRBV2 and TRBJ2-1; D not resolved. The CDR3 loop spans 12 amino acids. V dropped 7 bases and J dropped 4 bases, with 8 bases sitting between them. CDR1 is SNHLY, CDR2 FYNNEI, per germline. The DNA of the CDR3 is TGTGCCAGCAATCCCGGGTACAATGAGCAGTTCTTC. Amino acids: CASNPGYNEQFF.

The chain carries TRBV6-1 and TRBJ2-1, with D tentatively TRBD1 (5 bases). The CDR3 has 13 amino acids. V was pared by 3 bases and J by 7 bases, with 10 bases between. Germline V gene lookup returns CDR1 MNHNS and CDR2 SASEGT. The CDR3 sequence: CASSDTGHNEQFF. DNA for the CDR3: TGTGCCAGCAGTGACACAGGTCATAATGAGCAGTTCTTC.

The chain employs TRBV1 and TRBJ2-1; the D call TRBD2 from the table was never checked on the DNA. TRBV1 is flagged as a pseudogene. The CDR3 sequence is 19 residues long. The CDR3 is CTSSQGALRGASSYNEQFF. The CDR3 coding sequence is TGCACCAGCAGCCAAGGGGCGCTGCGGGGGGCGTCATCCTACAATGAGCAGTTCTTC.

The genes are TRBV27 and TRBJ2-3; D not certain. V dropped 4 bases and J dropped 3 bases, with 14 bases sitting between them. From germline, CDR1 is MNHEY and CDR2 SMNVEV (reference sequence). The CDR3 covers 15 residues. This CDR3 reads CASSSALQITDTQYF. The CDR3 DNA is TGTGCCAGCAGTTCGGCACTACAAATAACAGATACGCAGTATTTT.

This chain joins TRBV4-2 and TRBJ1-4; 7 bases are shared with TRBD1. From germline, CDR1 is LGHNA and CDR2 YNFKEQ. The CDR3 has 18 amino acids. Germline trimming cut 0 bases from V and 5 bases from J; bases unmatched to any gene: 12. The CDR3 nucleotides read TGTGCCAGCAGCCAAGAAGCCCGCGTAGGGGGCGCGAATGAAAAACTGTTTTTT. This translates into CASSQEARVGGANEKLFF.

The chain carries TRBV7-2 and TRBJ2-7, with D perhaps matching TRBD2 (6 bases). Per germline, CDR1 SGHTA and CDR2 FQGNSA. The CDR3 covers 13 residues. Trimming removed 4 bases at V and 1 base at J, with 8 bases between. CDR3 sequence: CASSWRGSYEQYF. CDR3 bases: TGTGCCAGCAGCTGGAGGGGTTCCTACGAGCAGTACTTC.

This clone was counted once. The V gene is TRBV6-5, the J gene TRBJ2-3, with TRBD2 matching over 8 bases. The V gene's germline CDR1 is MNHEY and CDR2 SVGAGI. V was pared by 0 bases and J by 2 bases, with 4 bases of the junction left unmatched. The CDR3 loop spans 16 amino acids. In nucleotides, the CDR3 is TGTGCCAGCAGTTACTCAGGCGGGGGGACCACAGATACGCAGTATTTT. The encoded protein is CASSYSGGGTTDTQYF.